This T cell receptor beta chain was observed in a study of response to subunit inactivated influenza vaccine. In regard to this clonotype: The antigen is not known.

The V gene lost 1 base and the J gene lost 5 bases, with 8 bases spanning the gap. This CDR3 comprises 13 residues. Germline assignment: CDR1 SGHTA and CDR2 FQGNSA. TCRdb re-derived calls from the RT-PCR reads in MiXCR, one entry per CDR3 protein. The sample carries 550,000 to 800,000 distinct CDR3 sequences, roughly 14% recorded once. The study, taken as a whole, reports: The authors suggested that every seasonal influenza vaccination recruits few new T cells.

The rearrangement joins TRBV7-2 to TRBJ2-5, with no clear D. This TCR came from a man aged 50 to 59 who received an inactivated influenza vaccine. The source was PBMCs from blood, collected 14 to 15 days before vaccination. The CDR3 loop reads CASSLDKVETQYF. The CDR3 region has the DNA TGTGCCAGCAGCTTAGATAAAGTGGAGACCCAGTACTTC.